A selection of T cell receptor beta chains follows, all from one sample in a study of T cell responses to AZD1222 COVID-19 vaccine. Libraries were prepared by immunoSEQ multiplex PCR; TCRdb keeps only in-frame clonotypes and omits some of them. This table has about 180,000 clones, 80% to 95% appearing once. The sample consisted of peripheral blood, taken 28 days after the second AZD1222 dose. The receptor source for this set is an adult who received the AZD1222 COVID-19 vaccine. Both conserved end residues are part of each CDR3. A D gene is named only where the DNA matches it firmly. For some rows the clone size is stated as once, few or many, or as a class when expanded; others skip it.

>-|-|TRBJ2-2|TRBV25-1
TGTGCCAGCAGTTGGGGAGACACCGGGGAGCTGTTTTTT
CASSWGDTGELFF
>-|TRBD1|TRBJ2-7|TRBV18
TGTGCCAGCTCACCACCGGGACAGGGTGGAGGGGAGCAGTACTTC
CASSPPGQGGGEQYF
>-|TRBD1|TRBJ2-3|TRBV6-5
TGTGCCAGCACTCCGAACAGGGGTGGCACAGATACGCAGTATTTT
CASTPNRGGTDTQYF
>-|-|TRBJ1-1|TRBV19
TGTGCCAGTAGTATAGGGACACGGAGCACTGAAGCTTTCTTT
CASSIGTRSTEAFF
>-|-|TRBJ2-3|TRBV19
TGTGCCAGTAGTGAAGGACGGGTATTCACAGATACGCAGTATTTT
CASSEGRVFTDTQYF
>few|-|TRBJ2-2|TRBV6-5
TGTGCCAGCAGTTACAACACCGGGGAGCTGTTTTTT
CASSYNTGELFF
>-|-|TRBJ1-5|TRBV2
TGTGCCAGCAGTAGGCGACAGTTATCTCAGCCCCAGCATTTT
CASSRRQLSQPQHF
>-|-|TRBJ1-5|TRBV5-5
TGTGCCAGCAGCCCACTGGGATATAGCAATCAGCCCCAGCATTTT
CASSPLGYSNQPQHF
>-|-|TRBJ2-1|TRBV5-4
TGTGCCAGCAGCTTGGCCGCATCACTGAATGAGCAGTTCTTC
CASSLAASLNEQFF
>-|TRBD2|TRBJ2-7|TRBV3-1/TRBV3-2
TGTGCCAGCAGCCAAGGACGCGGGGGGGCCTACGAGCAGTACTTC
CASSQGRGGAYEQYF
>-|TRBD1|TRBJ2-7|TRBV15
TGTGCCACCAGCAGAGATCGTTTAGGCGGACAGGGGGTTTACGAGCAGTACTTC
CATSRDRLGGQGVYEQYF
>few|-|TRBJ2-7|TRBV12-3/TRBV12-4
TGTGCCAGCAGTTTCTTGGGCTACGAGCAGTACTTC
CASSFLGYEQYF
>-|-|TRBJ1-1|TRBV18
TGTGCCAGCTCCCCCCCGGAGACAATGAACACTGAAGCTTTCTTT
CASSPPETMNTEAFF
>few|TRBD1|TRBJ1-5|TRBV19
TGTGCCAGCAGGACAGGGGGTCAGCCCCAGCATTTT
CASRTGGQPQHF
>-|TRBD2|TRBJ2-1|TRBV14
TGTGCCAGCAGCCCCCCGGGACTAGCGGGAGGATTCCGGTTCTTC
CASSPPGLAGGFRFF
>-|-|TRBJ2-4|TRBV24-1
TGTGCCACCCAACAGGTGCTCCTTACTCTTGCCAAAAACATTCAGTACTTC
CATQQVLLTLAKNIQYF
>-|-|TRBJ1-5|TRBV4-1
TGCGCCAGCAGCCCGGGGTCCCTCGGGCAGCCCCAGCATTTT
CASSPGSLGQPQHF
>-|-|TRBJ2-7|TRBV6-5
TGTGCCAGCAGTTACTCAACTCCAGGGGCAAAGGACGAGCAGTACTTC
CASSYSTPGAKDEQYF
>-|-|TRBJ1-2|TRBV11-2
TGTGCCAGCAGCTTAAGTCTCGAGGGGTCTGGCTACACCTTC
CASSLSLEGSGYTF
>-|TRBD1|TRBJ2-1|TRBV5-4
TGTGCCAGCAGCCCACCGGACAGGGGATACAATGAGCAGTTCTTC
CASSPPDRGYNEQFF
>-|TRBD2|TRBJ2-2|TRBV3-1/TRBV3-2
TGTGCCAGCAGCCCCCCCTCCCCGAGATTAGCGGGGGGCCGGGGCACCGGGGAGCTGTTTTTT
CASSPPSPRLAGGRGTGELFF
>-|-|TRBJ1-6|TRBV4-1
TGCGCCAGCAGCCAAGAAACCGGAACCTATAATTCACCCCTCCACTTT
CASSQETGTYNSPLHF
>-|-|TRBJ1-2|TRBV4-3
TGCGCCAGCAGCCAAGATCGTAGCGATACCTATGGCTACACCTTC
CASSQDRSDTYGYTF
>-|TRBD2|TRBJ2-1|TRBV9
TGTGCCAGCAGAGGAACGGGGACTAGTGCCGGTGAGCAGTTCTTC
CASRGTGTSAGEQFF
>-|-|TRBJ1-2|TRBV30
TGTGCCTGGAGTGTGGGTAGGGGCGGCTACACCTTC
CAWSVGRGGYTF
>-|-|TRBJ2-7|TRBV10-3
TGTGCCATCAGTGAGTCTGTCGGCTCAATCTACGAGCAGTACTTC
CAISESVGSIYEQYF
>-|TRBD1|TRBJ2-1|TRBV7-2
TGTGCCAGCAGCTCGGGACAGGCAATTAATGAGCAGTTCTTC
CASSSGQAINEQFF
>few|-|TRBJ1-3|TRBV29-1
TGCAGCGCCCAGGTCTCTGGAAACACCATATATTTT
CSAQVSGNTIYF
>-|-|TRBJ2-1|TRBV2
TGTGCCAGCAGCTCCTACAATGAGCAGTTCTTC
CASSSYNEQFF
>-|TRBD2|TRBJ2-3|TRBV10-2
TGCGCCAGCAGTGAACTCGCGGGAGGTTCCTCAGATACGCAGTATTTT
CASSELAGGSSDTQYF
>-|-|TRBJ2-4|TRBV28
TGTGCCAGCACCCGGCGCCTACCGGAAAACATTCAGTACTTC
CASTRRLPENIQYF
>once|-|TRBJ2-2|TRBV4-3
TGCGCCAGCAGCCAAGATCGAGGGAAGCCCGGCGTAACCGGGGAGCTGTTTTTT
CASSQDRGKPGVTGELFF
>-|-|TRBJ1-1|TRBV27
TGTGCCAGCAGTTTATACGCAGGCGGGGGCGGGGCTTTCTTT
CASSLYAGGGGAFF
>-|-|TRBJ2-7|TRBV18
TGTGCCAGCTCTTCGGGGGGCGGAAGCGAGCAGTACTTC
CASSSGGGSEQYF
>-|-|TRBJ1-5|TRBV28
TGTGCCAGCAGCCTGGACGGATCCTATCAGCCCCAGCATTTT
CASSLDGSYQPQHF
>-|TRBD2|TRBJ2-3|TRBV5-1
TGCGCCAGCAGCAGATCACTAGCGGCTGACACAGATACGCAGTATTTT
CASSRSLAADTDTQYF
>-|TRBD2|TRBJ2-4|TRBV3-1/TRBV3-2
TGTGCCAGCAGCCAAGAATCCGCCGGGACTAGCGACCTAGCCAAAAACATTCAGTACTTC
CASSQESAGTSDLAKNIQYF
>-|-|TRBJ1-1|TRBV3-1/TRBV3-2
TGTGCCAGCAGCCATGCCAGGGGTGAAGCTTTCTTT
CASSHARGEAFF
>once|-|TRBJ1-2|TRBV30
TGTGCCTGGAGTGTACTGGGGGGCGGCTATGGCTACACCTTC
CAWSVLGGGYGYTF
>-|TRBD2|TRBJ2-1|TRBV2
TGTGCCAGCAGTGAAGCGTTTGGACTAGCGGGAACACTGTTCTTC
CASSEAFGLAGTLFF
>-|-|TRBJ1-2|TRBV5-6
TGTGCCAGCAGCTCCGGACGGACCAGCTATGGCTACACCTTC
CASSSGRTSYGYTF
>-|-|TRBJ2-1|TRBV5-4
TGTGCCAGCAGCTCCCCTATTATTGATGAGCAGTTCTTC
CASSSPIIDEQFF